Only a few counts were recorded for the clone carrying this T cell receptor beta chain. Antigen: not known. Trimming removed 0 bases from V and 2 bases from J, with 14 bases in between. The CDR3 has 16 amino acids. Germline-derived CDR1 and CDR2 are MNHEY and SVGAGI. The data are from a study of T-cell memory formation after mild COVID-19. At the level of the study: For the most part, TCR clusters were specific to one donor. Overall study findings and caveats: Shrinking CD4+ clones resided mostly in CM and EM, and CD8+ ones in EMRA. There were some responding clones in pre-infection memory, which suggested that cross-reactive memory had joined.

MiXCR, applied by TCRdb to the 5' RACE reads, yields one record per CDR3 protein. The sample shows 400,000 or so distinct CDR3 sequences, 20% to 25% of them seen only once. What was sequenced was PBMCs or a T cell subset sorted from them (not recorded which). The chain uses TRBV6-5 and TRBJ2-7; a possible D gene is TRBD2 (6 bases). The sequence derives from an adult woman who had mild COVID-19 (a few samples of this study predate the infection). Cell type and time point are not known. CDR3: CASSYSIAAVPYEQYF. The CDR3 nucleotides read TGTGCCAGCAGTTACTCGATAGCGGCGGTCCCCTACGAGCAGTACTTC.